The T cell receptor (beta chain) under discussion was sequenced for a study of Graves' ophthalmopathy and Graves' hyperthyroidism. As diagnostic evidence, clinical symptoms, serum thyroxine, TRAb, thyroid ultrasound and orbital computed tomography were relied upon. RNA transcripts were the template, and TCR beta CDR3 regions were amplified from them. A first-round RT-PCR used HTBI primers, followed by a second-round multiplex PCR. TCRdb itself ran the multiplex PCR reads through MiXCR, one entry per CDR3 protein. The data contain 650,000 to 800,000 distinct CDR3 sequences, over 40% of them singletons. Trimming took 1 base from V and 5 from J, leaving 9 bases between them. CDR1 is MGHRA, CDR2 YSYEKL, per germline. The CDR3 totals 13 residues.

The J gene is TRBJ2-7, the V gene TRBV4-1, with D maybe TRBD1 (6 bases). The sample taken for sequencing was peripheral blood. The receptor was isolated from an adult man with Graves' ophthalmopathy. CDR3 loop: CASSQAQGNEQYF. DNA for the CDR3: TGCGCCAGCAGCCAAGCACAGGGTAACGAGCAGTACTTC.